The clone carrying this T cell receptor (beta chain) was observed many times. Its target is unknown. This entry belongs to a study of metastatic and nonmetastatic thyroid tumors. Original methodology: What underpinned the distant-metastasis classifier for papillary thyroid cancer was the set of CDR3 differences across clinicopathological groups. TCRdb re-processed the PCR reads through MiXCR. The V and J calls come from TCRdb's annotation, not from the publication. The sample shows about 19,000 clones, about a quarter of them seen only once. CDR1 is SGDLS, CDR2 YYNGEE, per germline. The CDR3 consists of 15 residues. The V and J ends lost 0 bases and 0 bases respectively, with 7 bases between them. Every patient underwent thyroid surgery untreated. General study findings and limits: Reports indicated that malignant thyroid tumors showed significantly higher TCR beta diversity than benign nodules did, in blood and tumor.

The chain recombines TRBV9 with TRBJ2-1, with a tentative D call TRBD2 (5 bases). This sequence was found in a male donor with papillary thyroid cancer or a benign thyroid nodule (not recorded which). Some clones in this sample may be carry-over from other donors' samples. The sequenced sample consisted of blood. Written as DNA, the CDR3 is TGTGCCAGCAGCGTAGGCGGAGGCTCCTACAATGAGCAGTTCTTC. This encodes CASSVGGGSYNEQFF.